One sample yielded the 25 T cell receptor beta chains listed below, sequenced in a study of T cells after yellow fever vaccination. TCRdb analysed the 5' RACE reads with MiXCR anew, one entry per CDR3 protein. The data hold about 160,000 distinct CDR3 sequences, with less than 9% observed a single time. The sequencing used CD4+ T cells sorted from PBMCs, collected about 5 days after the first yellow fever vaccination. These receptors originate from a young man who received the YFV17D yellow fever vaccine.

In this sample, this clonotype turned up many times. The DNA of the CDR3 is TGTGCCAGCAGCCTCCAGCGGGGGCAAGAGACCCAGTACTTC. Residues: CASSLQRGQETQYF. The rearrangement links TRBV7-2 to TRBJ2-5; 8 bases align to TRBD2. Germline values: CDR1 SGHTA, CDR2 FQGNSA. The CDR3 is 14 amino acids. V trimming: 5 bases; J trimming: 2 bases; junction bases outside the gene matches: 4. The full variable domain, completed using reference TRBV7-2 and TRBJ2-5, is GAGVSQSPSNKVTEKGKDVELRCDPISGHTALYWYRQSLGQGLEFLIYFQGNSAPDKSGLPSDRFSAERTGGSVSTLTIQRTQQEDSAVYLCASSLQRGQETQYFGPGTRLLVL.

There are many counts of this clonotype. The gene calls are TRBV18 and TRBJ1-1; D is unresolved. The CDR3 has 15 amino acids. CDR1 is KGHSH and CDR2 is LQKENI in the germline V gene. Deletions cut 1 base from V and 0 bases from J, with 9 bases between. The CDR3 loop is CASSPRLSLNTEAFF. Written as DNA, the CDR3 is TGTGCCAGCTCACCACGGCTAAGCTTGAACACTGAAGCTTTCTTT.

This clonotype has a handful of counts. CDR3 DNA: TGTGCCAGCAGTCTACAGGGGGCTGGTGAGCAGTTCTTC. It translates to CASSLQGAGEQFF. The J gene is TRBJ2-1, the V gene TRBV2; 9 positions match TRBD1. The CDR3 totals 13 residues. Germline CDR1 is SNHLY and CDR2 is FYNNEI. V was clipped by 5 bases and J by 9 bases; unmatched bases: 5.

This clonotype has at least ten counts. The rearrangement uses TRBV4-2 and TRBJ2-1; TRBD2 aligns across 9 bases. Germline V gene sequence: CDR1 LGHNA, CDR2 YNFKEQ. The CDR3 runs to 17 residues. The V gene end was trimmed by 4 bases and the J gene end by 7 bases; junction bases not matched to a gene: 14. The DNA for the CDR3 is TGTGCCAGCAGCCTCGGACCCTTGACTAGCGGCCCTAATGAGCAGTTCTTC. Its translation is CASSLGPLTSGPNEQFF.

The table lists this clonotype with a few counts. CDR3 DNA sequence: TGTGCCAGCTCACCAGGGGTCTCTGGGGCCAACGTCCTGACTTTC. Translated, it gives CASSPGVSGANVLTF. The chain couples TRBV18 to TRBJ2-6; D unresolved. The CDR3 has 15 amino acids. The germline V gene has CDR1 KGHSH and CDR2 LQKENI. The germline V and J ends were trimmed by 2 bases and 0 bases, with 5 bases remaining between them.

This clonotype came up many times. The rearrangement links TRBV5-1 to TRBJ2-2, with D unclear. The CDR3 consists of 14 residues. V was trimmed by 2 bases and J by 5 bases, leaving 10 bases between them. CDR1 and CDR2 (germline): SGHRS, YFSETQ. In DNA form, the CDR3 reads TGCGCCAGCAGCTTCGATTTGTCAACCGGGGAGCTGTTTTTT. As protein: CASSFDLSTGELFF. Filled out from reference TRBV5-1 and TRBJ2-2, the complete variable domain reads KAGVTQTPRYLIKTRGQQVTLSCSPISGHRSVSWYQQTPGQGLQFLFEYFSETQRNKGNFPGRFSGRQFSNSRSEMNVSTLELGDSALYLCASSFDLSTGELFFGEGSRLTVL.

Many counts were recorded for this clonotype. The gene calls are TRBV7-9 and TRBJ1-1; 7 bases are shared with TRBD1. V lost 5 bases, J lost 5 bases, and 5 bases stayed unmatched. This CDR3 comprises 13 residues. Looked up from germline, CDR1 is SEHNR and CDR2 is FQNEAQ (reference sequence). CDR3 residues: CASSVNRGTEAFF. The DNA for the CDR3 is TGTGCCAGCAGCGTGAACAGGGGTACTGAAGCTTTCTTT.

About this clonotype itself: Being one base from a much bigger clone, this may be a read error. The chain combines TRBV28 with TRBJ2-5; D gene uncertain. V lost 8 bases and J 2 bases, leaving 12 bases between the germline ends. Germline CDR1 is MDHEN and CDR2 is SYDVKM. The CDR3 runs to 13 residues. CDR3 sequence reads: CASSSPQQETQYF. The CDR3 nucleotides read TGTGCCAGCTCCAGCCCCCAACAAGAGACCCAGTACTTC. Variable domain in full (rest from reference TRBV28 and TRBJ2-5): DVKVTQSSRYLVKRTGEKVFLECVQDMDHENMFWYRQDPGLGLRLIYFSYDVKMKEKGDIPEGYSVSREKKERFSLILESASTNQTSMYLCASSSPQQETQYFGPGTRLLVL.

The sample holds many counts of this clonotype. The gene calls are TRBV6-5 and TRBJ2-3; perhaps TRBD2 as D (6 bases). This CDR3 is built from 14 residues. The ends were cut back, 4 bases at V and 2 bases at J, with 10 bases in the middle. Per germline, CDR1 MNHEY and CDR2 SVGAGI. CDR3 in amino acids: CASSLRGPTDTQYF. In nucleotides, the CDR3 is TGTGCCAGCAGTTTGCGGGGACCCACAGATACGCAGTATTTT.

This clonotype was counted at least ten times. The chain joins TRBV5-4 to TRBJ2-3, with D tentatively TRBD1 (6 bases). In germline, CDR1 is SGHNT, CDR2 YYREEE (reference sequence). The V and J ends lost 1 base and 4 bases respectively, with 16 bases between them. The CDR3 has 16 amino acids. The DNA of the CDR3 is TGTGCCAGCAGCTTGTTCAGGGGCGATGGGGCAGATACGCAGTATTTT. Its translation: CASSLFRGDGADTQYF. Together with reference TRBV5-4 and TRBJ2-3, the CDR3 gives the full variable domain: ETGVTQSPTHLIKTRGQQVTLRCSSQSGHNTVSWYQQALGQGPQFIFQYYREEENGRGNFPPRFSGLQFPNYSSELNVNALELDDSALYLCASSLFRGDGADTQYFGPGTRLTVL.

This clonotype came up a few times. In DNA form, the CDR3 reads TGTGCCAGCAGCTCCGTGGGCGGGGGTTCTGAGACCCAGTACTTC. This sequence encodes CASSSVGGGSETQYF. J is TRBJ2-5 and V is TRBV7-2; 7 bases fit TRBD2. Trimming at V came to 4 bases and at J to 5 bases, leaving 10 bases not matched to a gene. The CDR3 consists of 15 residues. The germline V gene has CDR1 SGHTA and CDR2 FQGNSA.

There are many counts of this clonotype. The gene calls are TRBV5-1 and TRBJ2-3, with a possible D match to TRBD1 (5 bases). This CDR3 comprises 14 residues. V was clipped by 3 bases and J by 6 bases, with 14 bases between them. The germline gives CDR1 SGHRS, CDR2 YFSETQ. The CDR3 sequence: CASSWRNQGDTQYF. CDR3 in DNA: TGCGCCAGCAGCTGGAGAAACCAGGGTGATACGCAGTATTTT.

As regards this clonotype: A much larger clone differs from this one at a single base, so this may be a read error. The chain joins TRBV2 to TRBJ2-5; D is unresolved. The germline V and J ends were trimmed by 4 bases and 3 bases, with 9 bases remaining between them. Germline CDR1 reads SNHLY; CDR2 reads FYNNEI. This CDR3 region has 13 residues. The CDR3: CASSVLLEETQYF. CDR3 nucleotide sequence: TGTGCCAGCAGTGTGCTACTCGAAGAGACCCAGTACTTC. The variable domain in full, completed from reference TRBV2 and TRBJ2-5, reads EPEVTQTPSHQVTQMGQEVILRCVPISNHLYFYWYRQILGQKVEFLVSFYNNEISEKSEIFDDQFSVERPDGSNFTLKIRSTKLEDSAMYFCASSVLLEETQYFGPGTRLLVL.

This clonotype was picked up a small number of times. The gene calls are TRBV5-1 and TRBJ2-1; D is possibly TRBD1 (7 bases). V was trimmed by 0 bases and J by 4 bases, leaving 29 bases between them. Per the germline V gene, CDR1 is SGHRS and CDR2 is YFSETQ. The CDR3 is 21 amino acids. Here the CDR3 reads CASSLESSGGTLRDLYNEQFF. The CDR3 nucleotides are TGCGCCAGCAGCTTGGAGTCGTCAGGGGGAACCTTGCGGGACCTTTACAATGAGCAGTTCTTC.

This clonotype was seen a handful of times. The chain joins TRBV11-2 to TRBJ2-7; TRBD1 is a possible D gene (6 bases). V was cut by 3 bases and J by 4 bases, with 10 bases left in between. The CDR3 consists of 13 residues. Germline V gives CDR1 SGHAT, CDR2 FQNNGV. The CDR3 protein is CASSFTGIYEQYV. The CDR3 DNA is TGTGCCAGCAGCTTTACAGGGATATACGAGCAGTACGTC.

This clonotype was found many times. This sequence joins TRBV12-3 or TRBV12-4 and TRBJ2-3, with TRBD1 identical over 12 bases. V lost 6 bases and J lost 4; bases outside the gene matches: 5. The CDR3 is 15 amino acids. As DNA, the CDR3 is TGTGCCAGCAGGGGACAGGGGGCAATCGCAGATACGCAGTATTTT. It yields the protein CASRGQGAIADTQYF.

This clonotype appeared a few times. The rearrangement joins TRBV24-1 to TRBJ2-3, with 16 bases that match TRBD2. This CDR3 region has 17 residues. The germline gives CDR1 KGHDR, CDR2 SFDVKD. The V and J ends lost 8 bases and 1 base, in that order; junction bases with no gene match: 5. CDR3 in amino acids: CATTGTSGGAGTDTQYF. The CDR3 coding sequence is TGTGCCACCACAGGGACTAGCGGGGGGGCTGGCACAGATACGCAGTATTTT.

A word on this clonotype: This may arise from a read error, as a much more abundant clone is one base away. The chain carries TRBV12-3 or TRBV12-4 and TRBJ2-1; D is perhaps TRBD2 (5 bases). The length of the CDR3 is 14 residues. Trimming pared 4 bases from V and 1 base from J, leaving 8 bases between. CDR3 in DNA: TGTGCCAGCAGTTGGAGGTATTCCTACAATGAGCAGTTCTTC. Its protein product is CASSWRYSYNEQFF.

In its sample, this clonotype was seen many times. The genes are TRBV20-1 and TRBJ2-7, with TRBD1 matching 7 bases. Per the germline V gene, CDR1 is DFQATT and CDR2 is SNEGSKA (reference sequence). V trimming: 5 bases; J trimming: 3 bases; junction bases outside the gene matches: 10. This CDR3 is 14 amino acids long. As DNA, the CDR3 is TGCAGTGCTTTCCGCACAGGGGTTATCTACGAGCAGTACTTC. As protein: CSAFRTGVIYEQYF.

The table lists this clonotype with many counts. The chain recombines TRBV10-3 with TRBJ2-2, with TRBD2 matching over 9 bases. Per the germline V gene, CDR1 is ENHRY and CDR2 is SYGVKD. J lost 7 bases, V lost 5 bases, and 8 bases had no gene match. The CDR3 is made up of 15 amino acids. The DNA of the CDR3 is TGTGCCATCAGTCGCGGGGGGGCCGCGAACGGGGAGCTGTTTTTT. Protein: CAISRGGAANGELFF.

In its sample, this clonotype was seen a few times. The chain carries TRBV15 and TRBJ1-1, with TRBD1 matching over 7 bases. Trimming removed 0 bases from V and 4 bases from J; junction bases left unmatched: 8. Germline CDR1 and CDR2: LNHNV and YYDKDF (reference sequence). The CDR3 runs 16 residues. CDR3 coding DNA: TGTGCCACCAGCAGAGATCCGGCAGGGGGGGTCACTGAAGCTTTCTTT. Protein sequence: CATSRDPAGGVTEAFF.

This clonotype came up many times. The chain combines TRBV20-1 with TRBJ2-3; D is possibly TRBD2 (7 bases). This CDR3 is 14 amino acids long. CDR1 and CDR2 from the germline V gene are DFQATT and SNEGSKA (reference sequence). With 3 bases removed from V and 5 bases from J, the gap between germline ends came to 15 bases. The CDR3 DNA sequence: TGCAGTGCTAGCCCCGCGGGGGCCGGAGATACGCAGTATTTT. Its protein is CSASPAGAGDTQYF.

This clonotype was seen more than once but under ten times. The rearrangement links TRBV20-1 to TRBJ2-1; 8 bases map to TRBD1. Germline-derived CDR1 and CDR2 are DFQATT and SNEGSKA (reference sequence). V lost 5 bases, J lost 8 bases, and 8 bases stayed unmatched. This CDR3 has 13 amino acids. The CDR3 nucleotides read TGCAGTGCTGCCCAGGGGGCGAGACATGAGCAGTTCTTC. It encodes CSAAQGARHEQFF.

This clonotype has at least ten counts. The chain uses TRBV7-2 and TRBJ1-3; D call uncertain. Germline V CDR1 and CDR2: SGHTA, FQGNSA. The CDR3 consists of 17 residues. The germline V and J ends were trimmed by 4 bases and 0 bases, with 16 bases remaining between them. CDR3 region: CASSSPDGRSSGNTIYF. CDR3 DNA: TGTGCCAGCAGCTCTCCGGACGGGAGGAGCTCTGGAAACACCATATATTTT.

This clonotype was picked up many times. The rearrangement joins TRBV11-2 to TRBJ2-1; D perhaps matches TRBD2 (5 bases). Trimming took off 3 bases at V and 5 bases at J, with 11 bases between the two ends. The CDR3 is made up of 14 amino acids. Germline V gene lookup returns CDR1 SGHAT and CDR2 FQNNGV. Here the CDR3 reads CASSFGVLDNEQFF. The CDR3 nucleotides are TGTGCCAGCAGCTTCGGGGTATTGGACAATGAGCAGTTCTTC.